The rows below give T cell receptor beta chains drawn from one sample of a study of T cell clones after liver transplantation. The assay was immunoSEQ multiplex PCR, and TCRdb's table has in-frame clones only and misses some. The sample gives 68,000 or so clones, about 80% of which show up once; 0.55% to 0.75% is in the top ten. The specimen was CD4+ T cells from blood, collected before liver transplant. These receptors were collected from a human donor who received a liver transplant. CDR3s include the opening cysteine and the closing phenylalanine or tryptophan. Only part of the rows carry a size: once, few, many, or a class if the clone is expanded.

clone size: NA
J gene: TRBJ2-2
V gene: TRBV20-1
CDR3 protein: CSAARTGELFF

clone size: NA
J gene: TRBJ2-1
V gene: TRBV5-1
CDR3 protein: CASSLVTDNEQFF

clone size: NA
J gene: TRBJ2-5
V gene: TRBV5-1
CDR3 protein: CASSLTSPQETQYF

clone size: once
J gene: TRBJ1-2
V gene: TRBV28
CDR3 protein: CASSSPRGSEIGYTF

clone size: NA
J gene: TRBJ2-1
V gene: TRBV18
CDR3 protein: CASSPFDSQTYNEQFF

clone size: NA
J gene: TRBJ2-7
V gene: TRBV7-8
CDR3 protein: CASSLLTSVYEQYF

clone size: NA
J gene: TRBJ2-1
V gene: TRBV7-9
CDR3 protein: CASSLGGASIDEQFF

clone size: NA
J gene: TRBJ2-2
V gene: TRBV29-1
CDR3 protein: CSVRGTSGRAGGTGELFF

clone size: NA
J gene: TRBJ2-5
V gene: TRBV21-1
CDR3 protein: CASSKAWLAGTETQYF

clone size: NA
J gene: TRBJ2-7
V gene: TRBV19
CDR3 protein: CASSWQGPSYEQYF

clone size: NA
J gene: TRBJ1-1
V gene: TRBV5-6
CDR3 protein: CASSLGGQGPEAFF

clone size: NA
J gene: TRBJ1-1
V gene: TRBV28
CDR3 protein: CASSRQVAEAFF

clone size: NA
J gene: TRBJ2-2
V gene: TRBV2
CDR3 protein: CASSEFWGGQARLNTGELFF

clone size: NA
J gene: TRBJ1-5
V gene: TRBV7-9
CDR3 protein: CASSSSDSNQPQHF

clone size: NA
J gene: TRBJ1-1
V gene: TRBV5-4
CDR3 protein: CASSWRGRDTEAFF

clone size: NA
J gene: TRBJ1-2
V gene: TRBV6-6
CDR3 protein: CASTNTLTGNYGYTF

clone size: NA
J gene: TRBJ1-5
V gene: TRBV2
CDR3 protein: CASSILGTGNQPQHF

clone size: few
J gene: TRBJ1-5
V gene: TRBV15
CDR3 protein: CATSRDPTGGEGPQHF

clone size: few
J gene: TRBJ2-1
V gene: TRBV14
CDR3 protein: CASSQDLRTSGTEQFF

clone size: once
J gene: TRBJ2-3
V gene: TRBV30
CDR3 protein: CAWSYKNTQYF

clone size: few
J gene: TRBJ2-1
V gene: TRBV30
CDR3 protein: CAWMSKIADDNEQFF

clone size: NA
J gene: TRBJ1-1
V gene: TRBV7-2
CDR3 protein: CASSPGLTLNTEAFF

clone size: few
J gene: TRBJ2-1
V gene: TRBV11-3
CDR3 protein: CASSLEGYVSGGGTEQFF

clone size: NA
J gene: TRBJ2-5
V gene: TRBV2
CDR3 protein: CASSLLAGGETQYF

clone size: NA
J gene: TRBJ1-1
V gene: TRBV7-9
CDR3 protein: CASSFLGPGEANTEAFF

clone size: NA
J gene: TRBJ2-1
V gene: TRBV15
CDR3 protein: CATSRGLAGRYNEQFF